This T cell receptor (beta chain) was identified during a study of post-analysis software for immune sequencing data. As for the study in general: Patients with relapsing-remitting, secondary progressive and progressive-relapsing multiple sclerosis courses were all represented. Study results and limitations: When patients were compared with controls, about five TRBV segments were more frequent, TRBV5-6, TRBV5-1 and TRBV20-1 among them.

Remarks on this clonotype: The antigen remains undetermined.

The CDR3 runs to 16 residues. The V gene lost 5 bases and the J gene lost 4 bases, with 21 bases spanning the gap. The germline gives CDR1 DFQATT, CDR2 SNEGSKA (reference sequence). Unique molecular identifiers were built into the TCR beta cDNA libraries. TCRdb itself ran the PCR reads through MiXCR, one entry per CDR3 protein. Of roughly 670,000 distinct CDR3 sequences in the sample, approximately 59% were seen once. V and J are TRBV20-1 and TRBJ2-1, with a possible D match to TRBD2 (6 bases). The sequence derives from a girl aged 2-10 years with multiple sclerosis. Sequenced input: blood. CDR3 sequence: CSAASGSGGVYNEQFF. Written as DNA, the CDR3 is TGCAGTGCTGCTTCGGGCTCCGGGGGAGTATACAATGAGCAGTTCTTC.